The text below deals with one T cell receptor (beta chain). What it binds is not known. This sample was taken from a study of shared clonotypes between healthy human individuals. Study at large: Per-donor plates numbered three CD4 naive, three CD4 memory, two CD8 naive and one CD8 memory. Study-wide points: Larger estimated richness was generally recorded for naive subsets relative to memory subsets.

CD4+ cells yielded CD45RA+ naive and CD45RA-negative memory subsets. Measured with immunoSEQ multiplex PCR; TCRdb has only the in-frame clones, and not every one. This table has some 1.4 million clones, roughly 95% appearing once. V lost 7 bases and J lost 1, with 11 bases in between. The CDR3 totals 12 residues. Germline values: CDR1 SQVTM, CDR2 ANQGSEA. The chain couples TRBV29-1 to TRBJ2-7, with a tentative D call TRBD1 (6 bases). Specimen: naive CD4+ T cells sorted from blood. Subset in this sample: CD45RA+ positively selected. This receptor was taken from a man aged 30 to 39 in good health. CDR3 in amino acids: CSAGHPSYEQYF. The CDR3 DNA reads TGCAGCGCGGGACATCCATCCTACGAGCAGTACTTC.